The count of the clone carrying this T cell receptor (beta chain) is one. These data belong to a study of control samples from healthy donors and cancer patients. CDR1 is SEHNR, CDR2 FQNEAQ, per germline (reference sequence). The J segment lost 2 bases and the V segment lost 5 bases, leaving 3 bases of the junction unmatched. The CDR3 is 14 amino acids. Sequencing was performed with immunoSEQ multiplex PCR; in TCRdb, only in-frame clones are kept and a portion is missing. The repertoire holds roughly 150,000 clones, 88% seen once, with roughly 1.7% in the top ten. The receptor was derived from a man between 18 and 35 years old in good health. The chain joins TRBV7-9 to TRBJ2-5; TRBD2 matches 9 bases. The specimen was blood. For the CDR3, the DNA is TGTGCCAGCAGCACGGGACTAGCTCAAGAGACCCAGTACTTC. Translating it yields CASSTGLAQETQYF.